A selection of T cell receptor beta chains follows, all from one sample in a study of T cell responses to AZD1222 COVID-19 vaccine. Libraries were prepared by immunoSEQ multiplex PCR; TCRdb keeps only in-frame clonotypes and omits some of them. The sample lists 150,000 or so clones, about 90% occurring once. The material was peripheral blood, obtained 28 days after the second AZD1222 dose. These receptors all stem from an adult who received the AZD1222 COVID-19 vaccine. CDR3s include the opening cysteine and the closing phenylalanine or tryptophan. Fields, in order: J gene, V gene, D gene, clone size, CDR3 protein, CDR3 DNA. A D gene is named only where the DNA matches it firmly. For some rows the clone size is stated as once, few or many, or as a class when expanded; others skip it.

j_gene: TRBJ1-4; v_gene: TRBV7-2; d_gene: .; abundance: .; CDR3aa: CASSRRGPVEKLFF; CDR3nt: TGTGCCAGCAGCCGTCGGGGGCCGGTCGAAAAACTGTTTTTT
j_gene: TRBJ2-5; v_gene: TRBV3-1/TRBV3-2; d_gene: .; abundance: .; CDR3aa: CASSPRPGSETQYF; CDR3nt: TGTGCCAGCAGCCCACGTCCGGGTTCCGAGACCCAGTACTTC
j_gene: TRBJ2-5; v_gene: TRBV3-1/TRBV3-2; d_gene: TRBD1; abundance: .; CDR3aa: CASEGTGETQYF; CDR3nt: TGTGCCAGTGAGGGGACAGGAGAGACCCAGTACTTC
j_gene: TRBJ1-2; v_gene: TRBV4-2; d_gene: TRBD1; abundance: .; CDR3aa: CASSQLQGQGADGYTF; CDR3nt: TGTGCCAGCAGCCAACTCCAGGGACAGGGGGCGGATGGCTACACCTTC
j_gene: TRBJ1-5; v_gene: TRBV12-3/TRBV12-4; d_gene: .; abundance: .; CDR3aa: CASSWDLTAPQHF; CDR3nt: TGTGCCAGCAGCTGGGACCTGACAGCGCCCCAGCATTTT
j_gene: TRBJ1-1; v_gene: TRBV6-5; d_gene: .; abundance: .; CDR3aa: CASWRVREAEAFF; CDR3nt: TGTGCCAGCTGGAGAGTCAGGGAGGCTGAAGCTTTCTTT
j_gene: TRBJ2-3; v_gene: TRBV6-5; d_gene: TRBD1; abundance: .; CDR3aa: CASGSGGTGADTQYF; CDR3nt: TGTGCCAGCGGAAGTGGCGGGACAGGTGCAGATACGCAGTATTTT
j_gene: TRBJ1-1; v_gene: TRBV28; d_gene: .; abundance: .; CDR3aa: CASSSQGMNTEAFF; CDR3nt: TGTGCCAGCAGCTCGCAGGGCATGAACACTGAAGCTTTCTTT
j_gene: TRBJ1-6; v_gene: TRBV9; d_gene: .; abundance: .; CDR3aa: CASSASQGTNSPLHF; CDR3nt: TGTGCCAGCAGCGCTTCCCAGGGGACTAATTCACCCCTCCACTTT
j_gene: TRBJ2-7; v_gene: TRBV11-2; d_gene: .; abundance: .; CDR3aa: CASSLDRAGGYEQYF; CDR3nt: TGTGCCAGCAGCTTAGACAGGGCAGGGGGGTACGAGCAGTACTTC
j_gene: TRBJ1-2; v_gene: TRBV12-5; d_gene: TRBD1; abundance: few; CDR3aa: CASGSTRTGEIGYTF; CDR3nt: TGTGCTAGTGGTTCGACCCGGACAGGGGAGATAGGCTACACCTTC
j_gene: TRBJ2-1; v_gene: TRBV6-2/TRBV6-3; d_gene: TRBD1; abundance: .; CDR3aa: CASSYNRDRGPTYSYNEQFF; CDR3nt: TGTGCCAGCAGTTACAACCGGGACAGGGGCCCTACCTACTCCTACAATGAGCAGTTCTTC
j_gene: TRBJ1-2; v_gene: TRBV19; d_gene: .; abundance: .; CDR3aa: CASSINPSYGYTF; CDR3nt: TGTGCCAGTAGTATTAACCCTTCCTATGGCTACACCTTC
j_gene: TRBJ2-1; v_gene: TRBV6-5; d_gene: TRBD2; abundance: .; CDR3aa: CASSFPGTSDYNEQFF; CDR3nt: TGTGCCAGCAGTTTCCCCGGGACTAGCGACTACAATGAGCAGTTCTTC
j_gene: TRBJ2-5; v_gene: TRBV5-4; d_gene: TRBD2; abundance: once; CDR3aa: CASSWGGQETQYF; CDR3nt: TGTGCCAGCAGCTGGGGGGGCCAAGAGACCCAGTACTTC
j_gene: TRBJ2-1; v_gene: TRBV10-3; d_gene: TRBD1; abundance: .; CDR3aa: CAIRTGGQASGPYNEQFF; CDR3nt: TGTGCCATCAGGACAGGGGGCCAGGCTAGCGGACCCTACAATGAGCAGTTCTTC
j_gene: TRBJ1-5; v_gene: TRBV7-2; d_gene: .; abundance: .; CDR3aa: CASSRLDNQPQHF; CDR3nt: TGTGCCAGCAGCCGCCTTGACAATCAGCCCCAGCATTTT
j_gene: TRBJ2-2; v_gene: TRBV3-1/TRBV3-2; d_gene: .; abundance: .; CDR3aa: CASRETLLTGELFF; CDR3nt: TGTGCCAGCAGAGAGACTCTCCTCACCGGGGAGCTGTTTTTT
j_gene: TRBJ1-2; v_gene: TRBV7-2; d_gene: TRBD1; abundance: .; CDR3aa: CASSPGTGGGGYTF; CDR3nt: TGTGCCAGCAGCCCCGGGACAGGGGGTGGGGGCTACACCTTC
j_gene: TRBJ2-1; v_gene: TRBV19; d_gene: TRBD2; abundance: .; CDR3aa: CASRTEAGGPYNEQFF; CDR3nt: TGTGCCAGTAGAACCGAAGCGGGAGGGCCGTACAATGAGCAGTTCTTC
j_gene: TRBJ2-7; v_gene: TRBV9; d_gene: TRBD2; abundance: .; CDR3aa: CASSVGLAGGYEQYF; CDR3nt: TGTGCCAGCAGCGTTGGACTAGCGGGAGGTTACGAGCAGTACTTC
j_gene: TRBJ2-2; v_gene: TRBV28; d_gene: TRBD1; abundance: .; CDR3aa: CASTGGANTGELFF; CDR3nt: TGTGCCAGCACAGGGGGAGCGAACACCGGGGAGCTGTTTTTT
j_gene: TRBJ2-1; v_gene: TRBV19; d_gene: TRBD2; abundance: .; CDR3aa: CASSRGDSGNYNEQFF; CDR3nt: TGTGCCAGTAGTCGGGGGGACTCCGGAAACTACAATGAGCAGTTCTTC
j_gene: TRBJ2-5; v_gene: TRBV7-2; d_gene: TRBD1; abundance: once; CDR3aa: CASSSKTGQETQYF; CDR3nt: TGTGCCAGCAGCTCCAAGACAGGGCAAGAGACCCAGTACTTC
j_gene: TRBJ1-5; v_gene: TRBV7-9; d_gene: .; abundance: .; CDR3aa: CASSIGFNQPQHF; CDR3nt: TGTGCCAGCAGTATAGGTTTTAATCAGCCCCAGCATTTT
j_gene: TRBJ1-3; v_gene: TRBV30; d_gene: TRBD1; abundance: .; CDR3aa: CAWSTGVGGNTIYF; CDR3nt: TGTGCCTGGAGCACAGGGGTAGGTGGAAACACCATATATTTT
j_gene: TRBJ2-3; v_gene: TRBV7-3; d_gene: .; abundance: .; CDR3aa: CASSLKPIEGERSTDTQYF; CDR3nt: TGTGCCAGCAGCTTAAAACCCATCGAGGGGGAGAGGAGCACAGATACGCAGTATTTT
j_gene: TRBJ2-7; v_gene: TRBV18; d_gene: TRBD2; abundance: .; CDR3aa: CASSPWTSGGYEQYF; CDR3nt: TGTGCCAGCTCACCATGGACTAGCGGAGGCTACGAGCAGTACTTC
j_gene: TRBJ1-2; v_gene: TRBV18; d_gene: .; abundance: .; CDR3aa: CASSPLLLRDGYTF; CDR3nt: TGTGCCAGCTCACCCCTACTACTTCGGGATGGCTACACCTTC
j_gene: TRBJ1-5; v_gene: TRBV6-5; d_gene: .; abundance: .; CDR3aa: CASKEGPYSNQPQHF; CDR3nt: TGTGCCAGCAAGGAGGGGCCATATAGCAATCAGCCCCAGCATTTT
j_gene: TRBJ2-3; v_gene: TRBV11-3; d_gene: TRBD2; abundance: .; CDR3aa: CASSLGTSFTDTQYF; CDR3nt: TGTGCCAGCAGCCTAGGGACTAGCTTCACAGATACGCAGTATTTT
j_gene: TRBJ2-2; v_gene: TRBV6-2/TRBV6-3; d_gene: TRBD2; abundance: .; CDR3aa: CASSRRTSGSRLGTGELFF; CDR3nt: TGTGCCAGCAGTAGGCGGACTAGCGGGAGTAGGTTGGGCACCGGGGAGCTGTTTTTT
j_gene: TRBJ1-2; v_gene: TRBV7-9; d_gene: TRBD1; abundance: .; CDR3aa: CASSFGTGDYGYTF; CDR3nt: TGTGCCAGCAGCTTTGGGACAGGAGATTATGGCTACACCTTC
j_gene: TRBJ2-3; v_gene: TRBV3-1/TRBV3-2; d_gene: TRBD1; abundance: once; CDR3aa: CASSRITGVSYTDTQYF; CDR3nt: TGTGCCAGCAGCCGAATAACAGGGGTCTCCTACACAGATACGCAGTATTTT
j_gene: TRBJ2-4; v_gene: TRBV27; d_gene: TRBD2; abundance: .; CDR3aa: CASSSGGGDIQYF; CDR3nt: TGTGCCAGCAGTTCTGGGGGGGGAGACATTCAGTACTTC
j_gene: TRBJ1-1; v_gene: TRBV11-2; d_gene: TRBD1; abundance: .; CDR3aa: CASRPGQGAMNTEAFF; CDR3nt: TGTGCCAGCAGGCCGGGACAGGGGGCGATGAACACTGAAGCTTTCTTT
j_gene: TRBJ2-3; v_gene: TRBV12-5; d_gene: TRBD2; abundance: .; CDR3aa: CASGLGLAAHPDTQYF; CDR3nt: TGTGCTAGTGGTTTGGGACTAGCGGCCCACCCAGATACGCAGTATTTT
j_gene: TRBJ1-1; v_gene: TRBV6-5; d_gene: .; abundance: .; CDR3aa: CASSSGAEAFF; CDR3nt: TGTGCCAGCAGTTCGGGGGCTGAAGCTTTCTTT
j_gene: TRBJ2-5; v_gene: TRBV19; d_gene: TRBD2; abundance: few; CDR3aa: CASMDVASGSFQYF; CDR3nt: TGTGCCAGTATGGACGTGGCTAGCGGGTCGTTCCAGTACTTC
j_gene: TRBJ1-1; v_gene: TRBV6-5; d_gene: .; abundance: .; CDR3aa: CASSYERGRKGEAFF; CDR3nt: TGTGCCAGCAGTTACGAGCGGGGGCGGAAGGGTGAAGCTTTCTTT
j_gene: TRBJ2-3; v_gene: TRBV11-2; d_gene: TRBD2; abundance: .; CDR3aa: CASSATSGTQYF; CDR3nt: TGTGCCAGCAGCGCGACTAGCGGTACGCAGTATTTT
j_gene: TRBJ2-3; v_gene: TRBV28; d_gene: .; abundance: .; CDR3aa: CASSNTVDTQYF; CDR3nt: TGTGCCAGCAGCAACACAGTAGATACGCAGTATTTT
j_gene: TRBJ2-7; v_gene: TRBV5-1; d_gene: TRBD1; abundance: .; CDR3aa: CASSLAGQGPYEQYF; CDR3nt: TGCGCCAGCAGCTTGGCAGGACAGGGCCCCTACGAGCAGTACTTC
j_gene: TRBJ2-5; v_gene: TRBV7-3; d_gene: TRBD1; abundance: once; CDR3aa: CASSLNAGQGGTQYF; CDR3nt: TGTGCCAGCAGCTTAAATGCTGGACAGGGGGGGACCCAGTACTTC
j_gene: TRBJ1-2; v_gene: TRBV5-1; d_gene: .; abundance: .; CDR3aa: CASSLVGREGYTF; CDR3nt: TGCGCCAGCAGCTTGGTGGGCAGGGAGGGCTACACCTTC
j_gene: TRBJ2-2; v_gene: TRBV10-3; d_gene: TRBD1; abundance: .; CDR3aa: CAIPGQETNTGELFF; CDR3nt: TGTGCCATCCCGGGACAGGAAACGAACACCGGGGAGCTGTTTTTT
j_gene: TRBJ2-1; v_gene: TRBV5-4; d_gene: .; abundance: .; CDR3aa: CASSHATGSDEQFF; CDR3nt: TGTGCCAGCAGCCACGCTACAGGGAGTGATGAGCAGTTCTTC
j_gene: TRBJ1-5; v_gene: TRBV19; d_gene: .; abundance: .; CDR3aa: CASSIQGLQPQHF; CDR3nt: TGTGCCAGTAGTATACAGGGTCTACAGCCCCAGCATTTT
j_gene: TRBJ2-3; v_gene: TRBV28; d_gene: .; abundance: .; CDR3aa: CASSLGGRRDTQYF; CDR3nt: TGTGCCAGCAGTTTAGGTGGGAGGAGGGATACGCAGTATTTT
j_gene: TRBJ1-3; v_gene: TRBV30; d_gene: .; abundance: .; CDR3aa: CAWSLSGNTIYF; CDR3nt: TGTGCCTGGAGCCTCTCTGGAAACACCATATATTTT
j_gene: TRBJ2-1; v_gene: TRBV7-2; d_gene: .; abundance: .; CDR3aa: CASSLGIASNEQFF; CDR3nt: TGTGCCAGCAGCTTAGGGATAGCTTCCAATGAGCAGTTCTTC
j_gene: TRBJ2-5; v_gene: TRBV3-1/TRBV3-2; d_gene: .; abundance: .; CDR3aa: CASSPSWQRETQYF; CDR3nt: TGTGCCAGCAGCCCTAGCTGGCAAAGGGAGACCCAGTACTTC
j_gene: TRBJ1-2; v_gene: TRBV28; d_gene: TRBD1; abundance: .; CDR3aa: CASRAGGVDGYTF; CDR3nt: TGTGCCAGCAGGGCAGGGGGTGTAGATGGCTACACCTTC
j_gene: TRBJ2-7; v_gene: TRBV18; d_gene: TRBD2; abundance: .; CDR3aa: CASSPAGEGYEQYF; CDR3nt: TGTGCCAGCTCACCCGCGGGAGAGGGATACGAGCAGTACTTC
j_gene: TRBJ2-7; v_gene: TRBV19; d_gene: .; abundance: .; CDR3aa: CASSRDRGTYEQYF; CDR3nt: TGTGCCAGTAGTAGGGATCGCGGGACCTACGAGCAGTACTTC
j_gene: TRBJ2-7; v_gene: TRBV7-8; d_gene: .; abundance: .; CDR3aa: CASSLTHPFYEQYF; CDR3nt: TGTGCCAGCAGCTTAACACACCCTTTCTACGAGCAGTACTTC
j_gene: TRBJ1-2; v_gene: TRBV9; d_gene: TRBD1; abundance: once; CDR3aa: CASSAPGTGIGYTF; CDR3nt: TGTGCCAGCAGCGCACCCGGGACAGGGATCGGCTACACCTTC
j_gene: TRBJ2-1; v_gene: TRBV6-4; d_gene: .; abundance: .; CDR3aa: CASSVAGNHNEQFF; CDR3nt: TGTGCCAGCAGTGTGGCAGGGAATCACAATGAGCAGTTCTTC